A selection of T cell receptor beta chains follows, all from one sample in a study of blood T cell repertoires in COVID-19. Assay used: immunoSEQ multiplex PCR; TCRdb lists only in-frame clones, some missing. The sample has over 350,000 clones, about 85% seen once. Input material: PBMCs or T cells enriched from blood (not recorded which). Source of these receptors: a woman between 18 and 29 years old with acute COVID-19. CDR3s include the opening cysteine and the closing phenylalanine or tryptophan. The D gene is left open where the match is weak. Clone size is stated in some rows and not others, as once, few, many or a class when expanded.

once	TRBD1	TRBJ2-1	TRBV9	TGTGCCAGCAGCGCAAACAGGGGCCATGAGCAGTTCTTC	CASSANRGHEQFF
NA	TRBD2	TRBJ2-2	TRBV5-4	TGTGCCAGCAGCCCGGGGGGGCGGGACACCGGGGAGCTGTTTTTT	CASSPGGRDTGELFF
NA	TRBD2	TRBJ2-3	TRBV2	TGTGCCAGCAGTGAAGGGACTAGAGGCACAGATACGCAGTATTTT	CASSEGTRGTDTQYF
NA	TRBD1	TRBJ2-1	TRBV18	TGTGCCAGCTCAGGGACAGGGGTCTACAATGAGCAGTTCTTC	CASSGTGVYNEQFF
NA	TRBD1	TRBJ2-4	TRBV9	TGTGCCAGCAGCGGACAGGGGGCGACTCCGTTAGACTTAGCCAAAAACATTCAGTACTTC	CASSGQGATPLDLAKNIQYF
NA	TRBD1	TRBJ1-5	TRBV15	TGTGCCACCAGCAGAACAGGGGGCCTTCAGCCCCAGCATTTT	CATSRTGGLQPQHF
NA	TRBD2	TRBJ2-1	TRBV4-3	TGCGCCAGCAGCCAAGACCCAGCGGGAGGCCTAAGCTCCTACAATGAGCAGTTCTTC	CASSQDPAGGLSSYNEQFF
NA	TRBD2	TRBJ2-1	TRBV3-1/TRBV3-2	TGTGCCAGCAGCCGAAGGGCAACTAGCGGGAGTATCAATGAGCAGTTCTTC	CASSRRATSGSINEQFF
NA	TRBD1	TRBJ1-5	TRBV30	TGTGCCTGGAGTGTAGGAGGGGGCGGCAATCAGCCCCAGCATTTT	CAWSVGGGGNQPQHF
NA	TRBD2	TRBJ2-7	TRBV7-2	TGTGCCAGCAGCTTAGGGGGGGGTCTAGCCGCCTCCTACGAGCAGTACTTC	CASSLGGGLAASYEQYF
NA	TRBD1	TRBJ2-7	TRBV23-1	TGCGCCAGCAGTCAATCAGGGGACAGGGAGTACTACGAGCAGTACTTC	CASSQSGDREYYEQYF
NA	TRBD1	TRBJ1-6	TRBV6-5	TGTGCCAGCAGCCCGGGACAGGGGTGGAATTCACCCCTCCACTTT	CASSPGQGWNSPLHF
few	NA	TRBJ1-5	TRBV19	TGTGCCAGTAGTATAGGGCGGCCAATGGGTAATCAGCCCCAGCATTTT	CASSIGRPMGNQPQHF
NA	TRBD2	TRBJ2-1	TRBV7-2	TGTGCCAGCAGCGATAGCGGGAGGGGGTACAATGAGCAGTTCTTC	CASSDSGRGYNEQFF
NA	TRBD2	TRBJ2-3	TRBV9	TGTGCCAGCAGCGCTCAACTAGCGGGAGTAGCAGATACGCAGTATTTT	CASSAQLAGVADTQYF
once	TRBD1	TRBJ1-1	TRBV2	TGTGCCAGCATTGACCGGACAGGGGATGGGCACACTGAAGCTTTCTTT	CASIDRTGDGHTEAFF
NA	NA	TRBJ1-6	TRBV3-1/TRBV3-2	TGTGCCAGCAGCCTTGGGGGGGGCAATAATTCACCCCTCCACTTT	CASSLGGGNNSPLHF
NA	NA	TRBJ2-5	TRBV15	TGTGCCACCAGCAGAGATAATCAGGGGGGAGCGGAGACCCAGTACTTC	CATSRDNQGGAETQYF
NA	NA	TRBJ1-3	TRBV5-1	TGCGCCAGCAGCTTGGGGGGAGCTGGAAACACCATATATTTT	CASSLGGAGNTIYF
NA	NA	TRBJ1-5	TRBV5-1	TGCGCCAGCAGCGGAGACGGTAGCAATCAGCCCCAGCATTTT	CASSGDGSNQPQHF
NA	NA	TRBJ2-7	TRBV7-6	TGTGCCAGCAGCTCCGGGCCAGGGGGGTCCTACGAGCAGTACTTC	CASSSGPGGSYEQYF
NA	TRBD1	TRBJ1-6	TRBV25-1	TGTGCCAGCAGTGTGGGACAGGGATATTCACCCCTCCACTTT	CASSVGQGYSPLHF
NA	TRBD1	TRBJ1-4	TRBV5-1	TGCGCCAGCAGCACTGGGACAGGGAATGAAAAACTGTTTTTT	CASSTGTGNEKLFF
NA	TRBD2	TRBJ2-3	TRBV10-1	TGCGCCAGCAGTGTTACTAGCGAGGTCACAGATACGCAGTATTTT	CASSVTSEVTDTQYF
NA	NA	TRBJ2-7	TRBV30	TGTGCCTGGGGTCAAGGGGCTTCTTCTAACGAGCAGTACTTC	CAWGQGASSNEQYF
NA	NA	TRBJ2-5	TRBV3-1/TRBV3-2	TGTGCCAGCAGCCAAGACCTGAGCAGGGCGGAGACCCAGTACTTC	CASSQDLSRAETQYF
NA	TRBD2	TRBJ2-1	TRBV7-6	TGTGCCAGCAGCCGTGGACTAGCGGGAGGTGGCGATGAGCAGTTCTTC	CASSRGLAGGGDEQFF
NA	NA	TRBJ2-3	TRBV4-3	TGCGCCAGCAGCCAGGGCACACCAGATACGCAGTATTTT	CASSQGTPDTQYF
NA	TRBD1	TRBJ1-5	TRBV5-1	TGCGCCAGCAGCACGGAGGGACAGGGTAATCAGCCCCAGCATTTT	CASSTEGQGNQPQHF
NA	NA	TRBJ2-5	TRBV27	TGTGCCAGCTTACGAAGGGGAAGGGAGACCCAGTACTTC	CASLRRGRETQYF
NA	TRBD1	TRBJ1-6	TRBV5-1	TGCGCCAGCAGCTTGGAGCAGGGGGTCAATTCACCCCTCCACTTT	CASSLEQGVNSPLHF
NA	TRBD2	TRBJ2-5	TRBV5-1	TGCGCCAGCAGTCTCAGGACTAGCGGGAGTGTCCAAGAGACCCAGTACTTC	CASSLRTSGSVQETQYF
NA	NA	TRBJ1-5	TRBV5-8	TGTGCCAGCACGGGGGGCAGGGTGGGTCAGCCCCAGCATTTT	CASTGGRVGQPQHF
NA	TRBD1	TRBJ2-5	TRBV28	TGTGCCAGCAGCCGGACAGGGAACGTGGAGACCCAGTACTTC	CASSRTGNVETQYF
NA	NA	TRBJ1-5	TRBV7-9	TGTGCCAGCAGCCCCGACAGAGGAAATCAGCCCCAGCATTTT	CASSPDRGNQPQHF
NA	NA	TRBJ1-2	TRBV29-1	TGCAGCGTTGCGGGGTCTCAGGGCTACACCTTC	CSVAGSQGYTF
NA	NA	TRBJ1-1	TRBV11-2	TGTGCCAGCAGCAAGCGGGTTGACACTGAAGCTTTCTTT	CASSKRVDTEAFF
once	NA	TRBJ1-2	TRBV10-2	TGCGCCAGCAGTGAAGTTCGCACGGGACGGGGGGGCTACACCTTC	CASSEVRTGRGGYTF
NA	NA	TRBJ1-5	TRBV25-1	TGTGCCAGCAGTGAGGGGGGTAGGGTGGATCAGCCCCAGCATTTT	CASSEGGRVDQPQHF
NA	NA	TRBJ2-1	TRBV5-1	TGCGCCAGCAGCTTGGAACCATTGATCAGCGATGAGCAGTTCTTC	CASSLEPLISDEQFF
NA	NA	TRBJ1-1	TRBV7-9	TGTGCCAGCAGCCGATCGAAGACAAAGCTGAACACTGAAGCTTTCTTT	CASSRSKTKLNTEAFF
NA	TRBD2	TRBJ2-1	TRBV5-1	TGCGCCAGCAGCCCGGGACTAGCGGGAAACTACAATGAGCAGTTCTTC	CASSPGLAGNYNEQFF
NA	NA	TRBJ2-7	TRBV18	TGTGCCAGCTCACCACGAATGACAGTGGGCTCCTACGAGCAGTACTTC	CASSPRMTVGSYEQYF
NA	TRBD2	TRBJ2-5	TRBV5-4	TGTGCCAGCAGCTCCACCGGCGGGGCTTCTAGCGGCCTCGGGGAGACCCAGTACTTC	CASSSTGGASSGLGETQYF
NA	TRBD1	TRBJ1-2	TRBV12-3/TRBV12-4	TGTGCCAGCGGACAGGGGAACGGCTACACCTTC	CASGQGNGYTF
NA	NA	TRBJ1-1	TRBV28	TGTGCCACTACTCCGGACATAACGAACACTGAAGCTTTCTTT	CATTPDITNTEAFF
NA	NA	TRBJ1-1	TRBV2	TGTGCCAGCAGTGAACCAGGGATGGAGTGGGTTGAAGCTTTCTTT	CASSEPGMEWVEAFF
NA	TRBD1	TRBJ2-1	TRBV9	TGTGCCAGCAGCGCCTGGACAGGGGACAATGAGCAGTTCTTC	CASSAWTGDNEQFF
NA	NA	TRBJ2-7	TRBV5-5	TGTGCCAGCAGCTTCATTTTCGGGACACCGAGCTACGAGCAGTACTTC	CASSFIFGTPSYEQYF
once	NA	TRBJ1-2	TRBV6-5	TGTGCCAGCAGTTACTCCGACAGGACCTATGGCTACACCTTC	CASSYSDRTYGYTF
NA	NA	TRBJ1-6	TRBV3-1/TRBV3-2	TGTGCCAGCAGTAGCACAGGCAATTCACCCCTCCACTTT	CASSSTGNSPLHF